These 27 T cell receptor beta chains were sequenced from one sample in a study of OX40 agonist ivuxolimab in advanced cancers. Only in-frame clones appear in the TCRdb table, and some are missing; sequencing was by immunoSEQ multiplex PCR. This table holds tens of thousands of clones, 88% found once. The sequencing used CD4+ or CD8+ T cells sorted from blood, collected in a trial of the OX40 agonist ivuxolimab. The receptors originated from an adult with an advanced solid tumor such as melanoma, head and neck, liver or kidney cancer.

The gene calls are TRBV20-1 and TRBJ2-1; D possibly corresponds to TRBD2 (5 bases). This CDR3 is 11 amino acids long. V dropped 3 bases and J dropped 11 bases, with 11 bases sitting between them. Germline CDR1 DFQATT, CDR2 SNEGSKA (reference sequence). DNA of the CDR3: TGCAGTGCTAGTGGACTGGTTCAGCAGTTCTTC. Its translation: CSASGLVQQFF.

V usage is TRBV20-1 and J usage is TRBJ2-5; D is perhaps TRBD1 (6 bases). The CDR3 extends over 11 amino acids. Germline V gene lookup returns CDR1 DFQATT and CDR2 SNEGSKA (reference sequence). V lost 5 bases and J 2 bases, leaving 6 bases between the germline ends. CDR3 sequence: CSAGTQETQYF. CDR3 nucleotide sequence: TGCAGTGCTGGGACACAAGAGACCCAGTACTTC.

The chain recombines TRBV19 with TRBJ2-5; 7 positions match TRBD2. The CDR3 is 14 amino acids. Unmatched junction bases numbered 10, after V lost 7 bases and J lost 5 bases. Germline V lookup: CDR1 LNHDA, CDR2 SQIVND (reference sequence). The CDR3 DNA sequence: TGTGCCAGTAAGGGAAGGGGAGCGGGGGAGACCCAGTACTTC. Its protein product is CASKGRGAGETQYF.

The CDR3 region has the DNA TGTGCCAGCAGCTTAGGCAAGCGGGCCACAGATACGCAGTATTTT. This encodes CASSLGKRATDTQYF. V usage is TRBV7-2 and J usage is TRBJ2-3, with a weak D call TRBD2 (6 bases). CDR3 size: 15 residues. The germline V and J ends were trimmed by 1 base and 2 bases, with 10 bases remaining between them. Germline values: CDR1 SGHTA, CDR2 FQGNSA.

The J gene is TRBJ2-4, the V gene TRBV27; 10 nucleotides match TRBD2. This CDR3 spans 15 amino acids. Unmatched junction bases numbered 5, after V lost 9 bases and J lost 0 bases. Germline CDR1 MNHEY, CDR2 SMNVEV (reference sequence). Written as DNA, the CDR3 is TGTGCCAGAAGGACTAGCGGCCTAGCCAAAAACATTCAGTACTTC. Residues: CARRTSGLAKNIQYF.

The V and J genes are TRBV2 and TRBJ1-1; maybe TRBD1 (6 bases). The CDR3 is 14 residues long. CDR1 is SNHLY and CDR2 is FYNNEI in the germline V gene. Trimming shortened V by 4 bases and J by 2 bases, and 11 bases separated the two germline ends. CDR3 in DNA: TGTGCCAGCAGTGTACAACAGGGTAACACTGAAGCTTTCTTT. Amino acids: CASSVQQGNTEAFF.

The chain recombines TRBV19 with TRBJ2-7; 7 nucleotides match TRBD1. J lost 8 bases, V lost 4 bases, and 11 bases had no gene match. The CDR3 spans 14 residues. Germline V lookup: CDR1 LNHDA, CDR2 SQIVND (reference sequence). This CDR3 reads CASSTRDRPTKQYF. CDR3 DNA: TGTGCCAGTAGTACTCGGGACAGACCTACGAAGCAGTACTTC. Combining the CDR3 with reference TRBV19 and TRBJ2-7 gives the whole variable domain DGGITQSPKYLFRKEGQNVTLSCEQNLNHDAMYWYRQDPGQGLRLIYYSQIVNDFQKGDIAEGYSVSREKKESFPLTVTSAQKNPTAFYLCASSTRDRPTKQYFGPGTRLTVT.

J is TRBJ1-4 and V is TRBV5-1; D perhaps matches TRBD1 (6 bases). In germline, CDR1 is SGHRS, CDR2 YFSETQ. V lost 1 base to trimming and J lost 5 bases, with 9 bases between them. The CDR3 sequence is 14 residues long. The chain's CDR3 is CASSLRGKNEKLFF. In DNA form, the CDR3 reads TGCGCCAGCAGCTTGAGGGGGAAGAATGAAAAACTGTTTTTT. Filled out from reference TRBV5-1 and TRBJ1-4, the complete variable domain reads KAGVTQTPRYLIKTRGQQVTLSCSPISGHRSVSWYQQTPGQGLQFLFEYFSETQRNKGNFPGRFSGRQFSNSRSEMNVSTLELGDSALYLCASSLRGKNEKLFFGSGTQLSVL.

The rearrangement uses TRBV30 and TRBJ2-7; 7 nucleotides match TRBD2. The CDR3 covers 13 residues. Looked up from germline, CDR1 is GTSNPN and CDR2 is SVGIG (reference sequence). V lost 3 bases to trimming and J lost 6 bases; unmatched junction nucleotides: 8. The CDR3 nucleotides are TGTGCCTGGAGGCGGGGCGGGGGTACCGAGCAGTACTTC. This codes for CAWRRGGGTEQYF.

The chain joins TRBV6-5 to TRBJ2-7; D tentatively reads TRBD1 or TRBD2 (5 bases each). Germline values: CDR1 MNHEY, CDR2 SVGAGI. Trimming stripped 5 bases from V and 3 bases from J, with 14 bases between. The length of the CDR3 is 14 residues. The CDR3, as DNA: TGTGCCAGCAGTATCCGGGACGGCGACTACGAGCAGTACTTC. Protein: CASSIRDGDYEQYF.

The V call is TRBV27, the J call TRBJ1-5; D ambiguous. CDR3 length equals 16 residues. The V gene lost 5 bases and the J gene lost 2 bases, with 16 bases spanning the gap. CDR1 MNHEY and CDR2 SMNVEV come from the germline V gene (reference sequence). CDR3 nucleotide sequence: TGTGCCAGCAGTCCCCCCCGTTCCGCGGGCAATCAGCCCCAGCATTTT. Protein: CASSPPRSAGNQPQHF.

This chain links TRBV15 with TRBJ2-7, with no clear D. Looked up from germline, CDR1 is LNHNV and CDR2 is YYDKDF (reference sequence). The V end lost 1 base, the J end lost 4 bases, and 8 bases lay between the germline ends. The CDR3 consists of 13 residues. This CDR3 reads CATSRVNRYEQYF. DNA of the CDR3: TGTGCCACCAGCAGAGTCAATAGATACGAGCAGTACTTC.

The chain has TRBV19 and TRBJ2-7; 8 nucleotides match TRBD2. Trimming removed 3 bases from V and 3 bases from J; junction bases left unmatched: 13. CDR1 and CDR2 from the germline V gene are LNHDA and SQIVND (reference sequence). CDR3 length: 17 amino acids. As DNA, the CDR3 is TGTGCCAGTAGTATGGGGAGCGGGAGCCGCGGACTCTACGAGCAGTACTTC. Translated: CASSMGSGSRGLYEQYF.

The rearrangement links TRBV29-1 to TRBJ1-2, with a possible D match to TRBD1 (5 bases). The CDR3 has 10 amino acids. Germline CDR1 reads SQVTM; CDR2 reads ANQGSEA. V was shortened by 8 bases and J by 6 bases, with 10 bases between the two germline ends. CDR3 amino acids: CSLGTDGYTF. DNA for the CDR3: TGCAGCTTAGGGACGGATGGCTACACCTTC.

The chain carries TRBV7-3 and TRBJ2-7; 7 nucleotides line up with TRBD2. There are 13 residues in the CDR3. V was clipped by 2 bases and J by 7 bases; unmatched bases: 5. Germline V CDR1 and CDR2: SGHTA, FQGTGA. The CDR3 DNA reads TGTGCCAGCAGCTTATCCGGGGGGATGGAGCAGTACTTC. The encoded protein is CASSLSGGMEQYF.

This chain uses TRBV6-1 with TRBJ2-1; D is possibly TRBD1 (5 bases). The CDR3 spans 14 residues. V lost 7 bases to trimming and J lost 1 base, with 11 bases between them. CDR1 is MNHNS, CDR2 SASEGT, per germline. DNA for the CDR3: TGTGCCAGCAAGTTGGCAGGGTCCTACAATGAGCAGTTCTTC. Protein product: CASKLAGSYNEQFF.

This chain joins TRBV5-1 and TRBJ2-7, with a possible D match to TRBD2 (6 bases). Trimming shortened V by 3 bases and J by 3 bases, and 19 bases separated the two germline ends. There are 16 residues in the CDR3. Germline-derived CDR1 and CDR2 are SGHRS and YFSETQ. The CDR3 sequence: CASSYNSGLALYEQYF. The CDR3 DNA is TGCGCCAGCAGCTACAATAGCGGTCTAGCGCTCTACGAGCAGTACTTC.

The DNA of the CDR3 is TGTGCCAGCAGTTTAGGGGCCTACGAGCAGTACTTC. Amino acid sequence: CASSLGAYEQYF. The genes are TRBV28 and TRBJ2-7, with D hard to call. Per the germline V gene, CDR1 is MDHEN and CDR2 is SYDVKM. This CDR3 is built from 12 residues. V lost 2 bases to trimming and J lost 2 bases, with 4 bases between them.

This sequence joins TRBV14 and TRBJ1-2; tentatively, D is TRBD1 (6 bases). The CDR3 runs 14 residues. Trimming shortened V by 4 bases and J by 5 bases, and 14 bases separated the two germline ends. Germline CDR1 is SGHDN and CDR2 is FVKESK. CDR3: CASSPGQSFYGYTF. The DNA of the CDR3 is TGTGCCAGCAGCCCCGGACAGAGTTTTTATGGCTACACCTTC.

The genes are TRBV6-1 and TRBJ2-7, with 8 bases aligning to TRBD1. V lost 1 base, J lost 3 bases, and 5 bases stayed unmatched. The CDR3 has 15 amino acids. Germline V CDR1 and CDR2: MNHNS, SASEGT. The CDR3 nucleotides read TGTGCCAGCAGTGAAGGTCAGGGGGCGTTCTACGAGCAGTACTTC. Translation: CASSEGQGAFYEQYF.

This sequence joins TRBV9 and TRBJ2-3; D is perhaps TRBD2 (5 bases). V was trimmed by 3 bases and J by 0 bases, leaving 14 bases between them. CDR3 size: 16 residues. The germline CDR1 and CDR2 sequences are SGDLS and YYNGEE. The CDR3 DNA sequence: TGTGCCAGCAGCGGGCCTTCGGGAACTAGCACAGATACGCAGTATTTT. It yields the protein CASSGPSGTSTDTQYF. Supplemented by reference TRBV9 and TRBJ2-3, the full variable domain reads DSGVTQTPKHLITATGQRVTLRCSPRSGDLSVYWYQQSLDQGLQFLIQYYNGEERAKGNILERFSAQQFPDLHSELNLSSLELGDSALYFCASSGPSGTSTDTQYFGPGTRLTVL.

The chain employs TRBV28 and TRBJ1-2; no definite D call. V dropped 6 bases and J dropped 0 bases, with 8 bases sitting between them. The germline CDR1 and CDR2 sequences are MDHEN and SYDVKM. This CDR3 has 13 amino acids. The CDR3 loop is CASSTLTNYGYTF. CDR3 DNA sequence: TGTGCCAGCAGCACCCTGACTAACTATGGCTACACCTTC.

This sequence joins TRBV5-4 and TRBJ1-1; a weak D match, TRBD1 (6 bases). The CDR3 is made up of 16 amino acids. V gave up 0 bases and J gave up 0 bases, with 12 bases separating them. Germline V CDR1 and CDR2: SGHNT, YYREEE (reference sequence). This chain's CDR3 is CASSLGAGAMNTEAFF. CDR3 coding DNA: TGTGCCAGCAGCTTGGGGGCAGGGGCAATGAACACTGAAGCTTTCTTT.

V and J are TRBV15 and TRBJ2-7; D is perhaps TRBD1 (6 bases). Germline V CDR1 and CDR2: LNHNV, YYDKDF (reference sequence). This CDR3 has 14 residues. V lost 5 bases and J 6 bases, leaving 17 bases between the germline ends. DNA for the CDR3: TGTGCCACCAGCTATGACAGGCCAAGGGGCGAGCAGTACTTC. It codes for CATSYDRPRGEQYF.

In this sample, this clone turned up a few times. The chain is built from TRBV7-2 and TRBJ1-1; 7 bases fit TRBD1. J was trimmed by 1 base and V by 5 bases; bases with no gene match: 4. CDR3 length: 14 amino acids. CDR1 is SGHTA, CDR2 FQGNSA, per germline. Here the CDR3 reads CASSLRTGNTEAFF. The CDR3 DNA sequence: TGTGCCAGCAGCCTAAGGACAGGGAACACTGAAGCTTTCTTT.

Only one count was recorded for this clone. The V and J genes are TRBV28 and TRBJ1-5, with 7 bases aligning to TRBD1. Germline CDR1 reads MDHEN; CDR2 reads SYDVKM. The V and J ends lost 4 bases and 0 bases, in that order; junction bases with no gene match: 3. The CDR3 loop spans 15 amino acids. In DNA, the CDR3 is TGTGCCAGCAGTTGGGACAGCCCTAGCAATCAGCCCCAGCATTTT. This encodes CASSWDSPSNQPQHF.

There are a few counts of this clone. The chain recombines TRBV28 with TRBJ2-7; TRBD2 might be the D (5 bases). The V end lost 3 bases, the J end lost 3 bases, and 18 bases lay between the germline ends. Germline loops: CDR1 MDHEN, CDR2 SYDVKM. The CDR3 is 16 residues long. CDR3 residues: CASSFRGLVGLYEQYF. CDR3 DNA: TGTGCCAGCAGTTTCCGAGGGCTAGTCGGACTCTACGAGCAGTACTTC. The full variable domain, completed using reference TRBV28 and TRBJ2-7, is DVKVTQSSRYLVKRTGEKVFLECVQDMDHENMFWYRQDPGLGLRLIYFSYDVKMKEKGDIPEGYSVSREKKERFSLILESASTNQTSMYLCASSFRGLVGLYEQYFGPGTRLTVT.